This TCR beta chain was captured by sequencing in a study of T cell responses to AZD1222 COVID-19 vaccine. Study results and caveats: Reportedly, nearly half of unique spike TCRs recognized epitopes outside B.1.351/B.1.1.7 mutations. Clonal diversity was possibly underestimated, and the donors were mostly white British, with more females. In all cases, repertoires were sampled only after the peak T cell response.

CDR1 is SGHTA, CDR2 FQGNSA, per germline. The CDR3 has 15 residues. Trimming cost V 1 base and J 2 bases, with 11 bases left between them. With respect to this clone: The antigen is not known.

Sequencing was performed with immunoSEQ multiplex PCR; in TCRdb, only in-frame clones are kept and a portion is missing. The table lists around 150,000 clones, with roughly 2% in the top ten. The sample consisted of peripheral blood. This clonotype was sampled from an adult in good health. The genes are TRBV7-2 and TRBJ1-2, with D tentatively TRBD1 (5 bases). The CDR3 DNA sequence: TGTGCCAGCAGCTTAGTGGCGGGACCCAACTATGGCTACACCTTC. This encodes CASSLVAGPNYGYTF.